The 29 T cell receptor beta chains in this list originate from one sample, sequenced in a study of spatial heterogeneity in lung cancer. Indicated time point: blood at routine non-recurrence follow-up after resection. TCRdb redid the calling of the 5' RACE reads with MiXCR, one entry per CDR3 protein. Of approximately 93,000 distinct CDR3 sequences in the sample, around 19% were seen once. The sequenced sample was PBMCs, obtained at follow-up. These receptor sequences come from a male donor with early-stage non-small cell lung cancer.

In this sample, this clonotype turned up many times. This sequence joins TRBV4-2 and TRBJ1-5; D is unresolved. The CDR3 loop spans 14 amino acids. Germline assignment: CDR1 LGHNA and CDR2 YNFKEQ. V was trimmed by 0 bases and J by 4 bases, leaving 7 bases between them. The CDR3 reads CASSQDWGNQPQHF. The CDR3 nucleotides are TGTGCCAGCAGCCAAGATTGGGGTAATCAGCCCCAGCATTTT.

This clonotype was seen ten or more times. J is TRBJ2-1 and V is TRBV7-2; 10 bases map to TRBD2. The CDR3 sequence is 16 residues long. Germline V gives CDR1 SGHTA, CDR2 FQGNSA. V was pared by 6 bases and J by 8 bases, with 13 bases of the junction left unmatched. The CDR3 sequence: CASSLLLAGDWDEQFF. DNA of the CDR3: TGTGCCAGCAGTTTACTTCTAGCGGGGGATTGGGATGAGCAGTTCTTC.

The CDR3 bases are TGTGCCAGCAGGGGACAGTCAAGGACCGGGGAGCTGTTTTTT. Its translation: CASRGQSRTGELFF. V usage is TRBV2 and J usage is TRBJ2-2, with 7 bases identical to TRBD1. Germline trimming cut 6 bases from V and 5 bases from J; bases unmatched to any gene: 6. Germline loops: CDR1 SNHLY, CDR2 FYNNEI. The CDR3 length is 14 residues.

This clonotype was observed a handful of times. The chain employs TRBV19 and TRBJ1-4; D remains ambiguous. Germline CDR1 is LNHDA and CDR2 is SQIVND (reference sequence). The CDR3 has 15 amino acids. The V end lost 5 bases, the J end lost 3 bases, and 13 bases lay between the germline ends. The chain's CDR3 is CASSLGYSSNEKLFF. DNA for the CDR3: TGTGCCAGTAGTCTGGGATACAGCTCTAATGAAAAACTGTTTTTT.

This clonotype showed up just once. Sequence at one end of the junction differs from germline and may be a read error. The gene calls are TRBV27 and TRBJ2-4; weak D call: TRBD1 (6 bases). This CDR3 region has 16 residues. Germline V gene data show CDR1 as MNHEY and CDR2 as SMNVEV (reference sequence). The CDR3 protein is CTSSPDRIIAKNIQYF. CDR3 in DNA: TGTACCAGCAGTCCCGACAGGATTATAGCCAAAAACATTCAGTACTTC.

The CDR3: CASSLKWELFF. The CDR3 region has the DNA TGTGCCAGCAGCCTGAAATGGGAGCTGTTTTTT. This chain joins TRBV2 and TRBJ2-2; no firm D call. V was clipped by 6 bases and J by 9 bases, with 8 bases between them. Germline CDR1 is SNHLY and CDR2 is FYNNEI. This CDR3 is 11 amino acids long.

The chain couples TRBV3-1 to TRBJ2-7; a possible D gene is TRBD2 (5 bases). The CDR3 length is 13 residues. CDR1 and CDR2 (germline): LGHDT, YNNKEL (reference sequence). Trimming left V 4 bases short and J 2 bases short, with 9 bases between. CDR3 sequence: CASSLRETYEQYF. The CDR3 DNA sequence: TGTGCCAGCAGCCTTAGGGAGACCTACGAGCAGTACTTC.

This chain connects TRBV5-1 to TRBJ1-4; D is unclear. Germline CDR1 SGHRS, CDR2 YFSETQ. The V end lost 5 bases, the J end lost 4 bases, and 12 bases lay between the germline ends. CDR3 length equals 14 residues. The CDR3 region is CASSEGGNNEKLFF. In nucleotides, the CDR3 is TGCGCCAGCAGTGAGGGCGGAAATAATGAAAAACTGTTTTTT.

This clonotype came up a few times. The rearrangement joins TRBV4-3 to TRBJ1-2; 9 bases fit TRBD1. The CDR3 runs 16 residues. CDR1 and CDR2 (germline): LGHNA, YSLEER. V was pared by 1 base and J by 1 base, with 4 bases of the junction left unmatched. Here the CDR3 reads CASSQGGQGGNYGYTF. For the CDR3, the DNA is TGCGCCAGCAGCCAAGGGGGACAGGGTGGTAACTATGGCTACACCTTC.

The chain has TRBV6-2 or TRBV6-3 and TRBJ1-5; 8 bases are a match to TRBD1. V was clipped by 6 bases and J by 3 bases; unmatched bases: 7. Germline V gene data show CDR1 as MNHEY and CDR2 as SVGEGT. The CDR3 sequence is 15 residues long. The CDR3 region is CASRTGQGDNQPQHF. The CDR3 DNA reads TGTGCCAGCAGGACCGGACAGGGAGACAATCAGCCCCAGCATTTT.

CDR3 loop: CASSVRQDRIRAFF. CDR3 sequence (DNA): TGTGCCAGCAGCGTCCGACAGGACAGGATAAGGGCTTTCTTT. The rearrangement joins TRBV3-1 to TRBJ1-1; 7 nucleotides line up with TRBD1. CDR1 is LGHDT, CDR2 YNNKEL, per germline (reference sequence). The V gene end was trimmed by 5 bases and the J gene end by 11 bases; junction bases not matched to a gene: 14. The CDR3 sequence is 14 residues long.

This rearrangement joins TRBV18 to TRBJ1-2; D gene uncertain. V shed 0 bases and J shed 4 bases, with 9 bases lying between them. The CDR3 extends over 14 amino acids. The germline gives CDR1 KGHSH, CDR2 LQKENI. The CDR3 DNA reads as TGTGCCAGCTCACCACCGCCAGAAACCTATGGCTACACCTTC. Amino acids: CASSPPPETYGYTF.

This clonotype was observed a few times. The chain employs TRBV10-3 and TRBJ2-1; D not resolved. The CDR3 spans 14 residues. Per germline, CDR1 ENHRY and CDR2 SYGVKD. V was shortened by 0 bases and J by 9 bases, with 12 bases between the two germline ends. CDR3 DNA sequence: TGTGCCATCAGTGAGTCCGGTAGGGAAGGTGAGCAGTTCTTC. Amino acid sequence: CAISESGREGEQFF.

This clonotype was observed at least ten times. V is TRBV12-3 or TRBV12-4 and J is TRBJ1-5; D is unclear. Trimming took 5 bases from V and 0 from J, leaving 11 bases between them. There are 15 residues in the CDR3. CDR3 DNA sequence: TGTGCCAGCAGTAGGACTGGAGATAGCAATCAGCCCCAGCATTTT. It specifies CASSRTGDSNQPQHF.

This clonotype came up many times. The chain employs TRBV7-8 and TRBJ2-6; D may match TRBD1 or TRBD2 (5 bases each). CDR3 length: 13 residues. V lost 6 bases, J lost 6 bases, and 9 bases lay in between. The germline gives CDR1 SGHVS, CDR2 FQNEAQ. In DNA form, the CDR3 reads TGTGCCAGCAGTCATGGGACGGCCAACGTCCTGACTTTC. Translating gives CASSHGTANVLTF.

The chain has TRBV7-9 and TRBJ2-7, with unresolved D. CDR3 length: 12 residues. V dropped 1 base and J dropped 7 bases, with 8 bases sitting between them. Germline assignment: CDR1 SEHNR and CDR2 FQNEAQ (reference sequence). CDR3 DNA: TGTGCCAGCAGCTTAGGCATAGGGGAGCAGTACGTC. This gives the protein CASSLGIGEQYV.

This clonotype came up many times. The chain joins TRBV25-1 to TRBJ2-2; D uncertain. The CDR3 length is 14 residues. Trimming shortened V by 5 bases and J by 4 bases, and 11 bases separated the two germline ends. Germline V gene lookup returns CDR1 MGHDK and CDR2 SYGVNS. In DNA form, the CDR3 reads TGTGCCAGCAGTCCACCCGTCCCCACCGGGGAGCTGTTTTTT. It is translated as CASSPPVPTGELFF.

This clonotype occurred a few times. The CDR3, as DNA: TGTGCCAGCAGCCCCCGGGGGGGCCTCAAAACTACCGGGGAGCTGTTTTTT. It translates to CASSPRGGLKTTGELFF. The gene calls are TRBV7-9 and TRBJ2-2; 8 bases match TRBD2. CDR1 SEHNR and CDR2 FQNEAQ come from the germline V gene (reference sequence). V trimming: 5 bases; J trimming: 5 bases; junction bases outside the gene matches: 13. The CDR3 totals 17 residues.

V gene TRBV6-1 combines with J gene TRBJ2-6; unclear D gene. Looked up from germline, CDR1 is MNHNS and CDR2 is SASEGT. The CDR3 extends over 13 amino acids. V lost 8 bases, J lost 4 bases, and 9 bases lay in between. The CDR3 coding sequence is TGTGCCAGCGAATTGAGGGGGGCCAACGTCCTGACTTTC. Translated: CASELRGANVLTF.

This clonotype was found a few times. This rearrangement joins TRBV7-2 to TRBJ2-3; 8 bases fit TRBD2. This CDR3 is built from 16 residues. V shed 4 bases and J 0 bases; nucleotides not matched to a gene: 6. Germline V gene sequence: CDR1 SGHTA, CDR2 FQGNSA. DNA for the CDR3: TGTGCCAGCAGCTCGACTAGCGTATCTAGCACAGATACGCAGTATTTT. This encodes CASSSTSVSSTDTQYF.

This clonotype was recorded a few times. The rearrangement links TRBV14 to TRBJ1-3, with 9 bases fitting TRBD1. The CDR3 loop spans 16 amino acids. The J segment lost 2 bases and the V segment lost 5 bases, leaving 7 bases of the junction unmatched. Germline V gene lookup returns CDR1 SGHDN and CDR2 FVKESK. The CDR3 nucleotides are TGTGCCAGCAGCGAGGCCGGGACAGGGCCTGGAAACACCATATATTTT. Residues: CASSEAGTGPGNTIYF.

The rearrangement uses TRBV19 and TRBJ2-7, with a tentative D call TRBD2 (6 bases). Germline V lookup: CDR1 LNHDA, CDR2 SQIVND (reference sequence). V was shortened by 3 bases and J by 5 bases, with 23 bases between the two germline ends. This CDR3 spans 17 amino acids. For the CDR3, the DNA is TGTGCCAGTAGTATTGGAGTCGGGGGAGGCCTATACGACGAGCAGTACTTC. It codes for CASSIGVGGGLYDEQYF.

This clonotype was seen a few times. The chain uses TRBV7-6 and TRBJ2-5; the D is unclear. CDR3 length equals 12 residues. Per germline, CDR1 SGHVS and CDR2 FNYEAQ. The ends were cut back, 1 base at V and 3 bases at J, with 3 bases in the middle. CDR3 in amino acids: CASSLEEETQYF. CDR3 sequence (DNA): TGTGCCAGCAGCTTAGAAGAAGAGACCCAGTACTTC.

The sample holds a few counts of this clonotype. The rearrangement uses TRBV6-2 or TRBV6-3 and TRBJ2-6; 8 bases map to TRBD1. After removal of 4 bases from V and 0 bases from J, the junction contained 5 bases not matched to a gene. From germline, CDR1 is MNHEY and CDR2 SVGEGT. CDR3 length equals 17 residues. The CDR3 coding sequence is TGTGCCAGCAGTTTCGGACAGGGTGACTCTGGGGCCAACGTCCTGACTTTC. Amino acid sequence: CASSFGQGDSGANVLTF.

The chain couples TRBV5-1 to TRBJ2-5; unclear D gene. Trimming removed 0 bases from V and 5 bases from J, with 11 bases in between. The CDR3 contains 14 residues. The germline gives CDR1 SGHRS, CDR2 YFSETQ. DNA of the CDR3: TGCGCCAGCAGCTTGGTGGGGATGAGGGAGACCCAGTACTTC. It codes for CASSLVGMRETQYF.

This clonotype was detected ten times or more. The gene calls are TRBV29-1 and TRBJ2-5; D is unresolved. V was trimmed by 8 bases and J by 5 bases, leaving 9 bases between them. This CDR3 spans 10 amino acids. Germline V gives CDR1 SQVTM, CDR2 ANQGSEA. This CDR3 is CSILEETQYF. The CDR3 nucleotides are TGCAGCATATTAGAGGAGACCCAGTACTTC.

J is TRBJ2-5 and V is TRBV7-2; D not certain. Germline V lookup: CDR1 SGHTA, CDR2 FQGNSA. Trimming pared 5 bases from V and 8 bases from J, leaving 9 bases between. The CDR3 covers 11 residues. The CDR3 protein is CASSPGVTQYF. In DNA, the CDR3 is TGTGCCAGCAGCCCTGGGGTTACCCAGTACTTC.

This clonotype came up many times. The chain couples TRBV7-9 to TRBJ1-1, with no clear D. V was clipped by 1 base and J by 4 bases, with 4 bases between them. Germline lookup yields CDR1 SEHNR and CDR2 FQNEAQ (reference sequence). The CDR3 consists of 12 residues. The CDR3 sequence is CASSLELTEAFF. The CDR3 region has the DNA TGTGCCAGCAGCTTAGAACTCACTGAAGCTTTCTTT. Looking up the rest from reference TRBV7-9 and TRBJ1-1 gives the full variable domain: DTGVSQNPRHKITKRGQNVTFRCDPISEHNRLYWYRQTLGQGPEFLTYFQNEAQLEKSRLLSDRFSAERPKGSFSTLEIQRTEQGDSAMYLCASSLELTEAFFGQGTRLTVV.

The V and J genes are TRBV7-9 and TRBJ1-1, with no clear D. Germline V gene data show CDR1 as SEHNR and CDR2 as FQNEAQ (reference sequence). The V and J ends lost 0 bases and 5 bases respectively, with 13 bases between them. The length of the CDR3 is 15 residues. CDR3 nucleotides: TGTGCCAGCAGCTTAGCGAGCGGGTTAGCTACTGAAGCTTTCTTT. Its protein product is CASSLASGLATEAFF.